The 28 T cell receptor beta chains in this list originate from one sample, sequenced in a study of T cells after yellow fever vaccination. TCRdb reprocessed the 5' RACE reads via MiXCR and lists one record per CDR3 protein. The sample carries around 360,000 distinct CDR3 sequences, around a tenth recorded once. Sequencing was performed on PBMCs, taken on the day of the first yellow fever vaccination. These receptors originate from a man between 18 and 35 years old who received the YFV17D yellow fever vaccine.

This chain joins TRBV11-1 and TRBJ1-6; perhaps TRBD1 as D (5 bases). The V end was cut by 7 bases, the J end by 8 bases, with 15 bases between. The CDR3 consists of 14 residues. CDR1 and CDR2 (germline): SGHAT, FQDESV (reference sequence). The DNA of the CDR3 is TGTGCCAGCAACTCGGGACGATATGATTCACCCCTCCACTTT. Protein product: CASNSGRYDSPLHF.

The V call is TRBV5-5, the J call TRBJ2-1; TRBD1 matches at 9 bases. The CDR3 is 16 amino acids. Germline CDR1 reads SGHKS; CDR2 reads YYEKEE (reference sequence). V was clipped by 4 bases and J by 0 bases; unmatched bases: 5. The CDR3 DNA is TGTGCCAGCAGCGGCCGGGACAGGGTCTCCTACAATGAGCAGTTCTTC. Its translation is CASSGRDRVSYNEQFF.

This clonotype showed up many times. This CDR3 is CASSAGQGALATEAFF. The CDR3, as DNA: TGTGCCAGCAGCGCGGGACAGGGGGCACTAGCGACTGAAGCTTTCTTT. This rearrangement joins TRBV7-2 to TRBJ1-1, with 12 positions matching TRBD1. Losses at the gene ends were 5 bases for V and 5 bases for J; bases not matched to a gene: 9. Germline V gene lookup returns CDR1 SGHTA and CDR2 FQGNSA. The CDR3 is made up of 16 amino acids.

This clonotype was recorded a few times. CDR3 amino acids: CASSQGEDIYGYTF. CDR3 sequence (DNA): TGCGCCAGCAGCCAAGGGGAGGATATCTATGGCTACACCTTC. The chain is built from TRBV4-1 and TRBJ1-2; D remains unclear. Trimming removed 1 base at V and 4 bases at J, with 10 bases between. The CDR3 has 14 amino acids. Germline values: CDR1 MGHRA, CDR2 YSYEKL.

This clonotype was seen a few times. The V call is TRBV20-1, the J call TRBJ1-3; a possible D gene is TRBD1 (6 bases). The germline V and J ends were trimmed by 6 bases and 9 bases, with 18 bases remaining between them. The CDR3 consists of 13 residues. Germline V gene sequence: CDR1 DFQATT, CDR2 SNEGSKA (reference sequence). In nucleotides, the CDR3 is TGCAGTGCCCGGACAGCAGAACCAGGCACCATATATTTT. It codes for CSARTAEPGTIYF.

The rearrangement uses TRBV20-1 and TRBJ2-3; 7 nucleotides line up with TRBD1. The trim removed 6 bases at V and 6 bases at J, leaving 6 bases unmatched. The CDR3 contains 12 residues. Looked up from germline, CDR1 is DFQATT and CDR2 is SNEGSKA (reference sequence). The CDR3 coding sequence is TGCAGTGCCCAAACAGGGGTGGATACGCAGTATTTT. Translation gives CSAQTGVDTQYF.

The J gene is TRBJ2-4, the V gene TRBV20-1; 8 bases map to TRBD1. Germline V gene data show CDR1 as DFQATT and CDR2 as SNEGSKA (reference sequence). This CDR3 is built from 14 residues. J was trimmed by 8 bases and V by 6 bases; bases with no gene match: 12. The CDR3 DNA sequence: TGCAGTGCCATGACAGGGGCCGCAATCTACATTCAGTACTTC. Translation gives CSAMTGAAIYIQYF.

This clonotype was found many times. The V call is TRBV4-3, the J call TRBJ2-3, with D possibly being TRBD1 or TRBD2 (6 bases each). Trimming left V 1 base short and J 6 bases short, with 14 bases between. The CDR3 length is 15 residues. Germline V CDR1 and CDR2: LGHNA, YSLEER. The CDR3 reads CASSQVRGVGDTQYF. The DNA for the CDR3 is TGCGCCAGCAGCCAAGTTAGGGGGGTGGGGGATACGCAGTATTTT.

This clonotype was observed a few times. The V and J genes are TRBV5-1 and TRBJ2-3; 13 bases are a match to TRBD2. Germline V gene lookup returns CDR1 SGHRS and CDR2 YFSETQ. The CDR3 loop spans 18 amino acids. V lost 4 bases to trimming and J lost 2 bases; unmatched junction nucleotides: 10. As DNA, the CDR3 is TGCGCCAGCAGCCCACCCGGACTAGCGGGGGAGTCCACAGATACGCAGTATTTT. Translation gives CASSPPGLAGESTDTQYF.

V usage is TRBV20-1 and J usage is TRBJ2-5, with D perhaps matching TRBD1 (5 bases). The CDR3 is 13 amino acids. Germline V lookup: CDR1 DFQATT, CDR2 SNEGSKA (reference sequence). The ends were cut back, 1 base at V and 3 bases at J, with 9 bases in the middle. The CDR3 DNA is TGCAGTGCTAGAGGACAGATTGAAGAGACCCAGTACTTC. This codes for CSARGQIEETQYF.

The chain links TRBV28 to TRBJ1-2, with TRBD1 as a possible D gene (6 bases). The CDR3 length is 13 residues. CDR1 and CDR2 (germline): MDHEN, SYDVKM. Trimming shortened V by 7 bases and J by 0 bases, and 9 bases separated the two germline ends. The CDR3 region is CASTRGSNYGYTF. The DNA for the CDR3 is TGTGCCAGCACTAGGGGGTCTAACTATGGCTACACCTTC.

The genes are TRBV9 and TRBJ2-2, with 8 bases lining up with TRBD1. The CDR3 has 14 residues. CDR1 is SGDLS, CDR2 YYNGEE, per germline. Trimming removed 1 base from V and 6 bases from J; junction bases left unmatched: 2. The DNA for the CDR3 is TGTGCCAGCAGCGTACAGGGGGCGCCCGGGGAGCTGTTTTTT. It encodes CASSVQGAPGELFF. Supplemented by reference TRBV9 and TRBJ2-2, the full variable domain reads DSGVTQTPKHLITATGQRVTLRCSPRSGDLSVYWYQQSLDQGLQFLIQYYNGEERAKGNILERFSAQQFPDLHSELNLSSLELGDSALYFCASSVQGAPGELFFGEGSRLTVL.

In this sample, this clonotype turned up a few times. The rearrangement uses TRBV7-9 and TRBJ2-3, with 7 bases lining up with TRBD1. Germline V lookup: CDR1 SEHNR, CDR2 FQNEAQ (reference sequence). V gave up 5 bases and J gave up 2 bases; unmatched junction bases: 7. The CDR3 contains 15 residues. CDR3 amino acids: CASSLRGKDTDTQYF. DNA of the CDR3: TGTGCCAGCAGCCTCAGGGGGAAGGACACAGATACGCAGTATTTT.

This clonotype was seen repeatedly, ten times or more. The V call is TRBV4-3, the J call TRBJ2-7, with TRBD2 as a possible D gene (5 bases). This CDR3 contains 14 residues. V was trimmed by 1 base and J by 1 base, leaving 8 bases between them. Per the germline V gene, CDR1 is LGHNA and CDR2 is YSLEER. CDR3 sequence reads: CASSQARGSYEQYF. The CDR3 nucleotides read TGCGCCAGCAGCCAAGCCCGGGGTTCCTACGAGCAGTACTTC.

V usage is TRBV7-6 and J usage is TRBJ2-3; D remains ambiguous. Germline V gene lookup returns CDR1 SGHVS and CDR2 FNYEAQ. This CDR3 has 14 residues. V was cut by 3 bases and J by 2 bases, with 9 bases left in between. Here the CDR3 reads CASSLGRLTDTQYF. The DNA for the CDR3 is TGTGCCAGCAGCTTGGGTCGGCTCACAGATACGCAGTATTTT.

This clonotype has only a few counts. The chain employs TRBV7-2 and TRBJ2-1; D is unresolved. V was clipped by 1 base and J by 10 bases, with 11 bases between them. Germline V gene sequence: CDR1 SGHTA, CDR2 FQGNSA. The CDR3 length is 13 residues. CDR3 loop: CASSLDYPSEQFF. For the CDR3, the DNA is TGTGCCAGCAGCTTAGACTACCCATCGGAGCAGTTCTTC.

This chain links TRBV25-1 with TRBJ1-6, with no clear D. The CDR3 spans 14 residues. The V gene's germline CDR1 is MGHDK and CDR2 SYGVNS. V lost 5 bases, J lost 0 bases, and 5 bases lay in between. CDR3 sequence (DNA): TGTGCCAGCAGTCGCAGCTCCTATAATTCACCCCTCCACTTT. This gives the protein CASSRSSYNSPLHF.

DNA of the CDR3: TGCAGTGCTAGAGGACGGGGAGGGGAGACCCAGTACTTC. Amino acid sequence: CSARGRGGETQYF. The chain combines TRBV20-1 with TRBJ2-5; 7 bases are shared with TRBD2. The CDR3 has 13 residues. Trimming cost V 1 base and J 5 bases; bases outside gene matches: 4. Germline CDR1 reads DFQATT; CDR2 reads SNEGSKA (reference sequence).

This clonotype was seen at least ten times. The J gene is TRBJ1-1, the V gene TRBV7-8; 8 nucleotides line up with TRBD1. The CDR3 runs 14 residues. Germline loops: CDR1 SGHVS, CDR2 FQNEAQ. After removal of 3 bases from V and 1 base from J, the junction contained 1 base not matched to a gene. The CDR3 spells CASSFTGGNTEAFF. The CDR3, as DNA: TGTGCCAGCAGCTTTACAGGGGGGAACACTGAAGCTTTCTTT. Supplemented by reference TRBV7-8 and TRBJ1-1, the full variable domain reads GAGVSQSPRYKVAKRGQDVALRCDPISGHVSLFWYQQALGQGPEFLTYFQNEAQLDKSGLPSDRFFAERPEGSVSTLKIQRTQQEDSAVYLCASSFTGGNTEAFFGQGTRLTVV.

The chain joins TRBV4-1 to TRBJ2-5; the match to TRBD2 covers 12 bases. The CDR3 spans 17 residues. Germline CDR1 and CDR2: MGHRA and YSYEKL. Trimming cost V 1 base and J 2 bases; bases outside gene matches: 5. CDR3 loop: CASSQASGTSGQETQYF. The CDR3 coding sequence is TGCGCCAGCAGCCAAGCTTCGGGGACTAGCGGGCAAGAGACCCAGTACTTC.

This clonotype showed up many times. The genes are TRBV11-2 and TRBJ1-1; D not certain. The germline gives CDR1 SGHAT, CDR2 FQNNGV. V was pared by 0 bases and J by 0 bases, with 11 bases between. The CDR3 loop spans 16 amino acids. CDR3 nucleotides: TGTGCCAGCAGCTTAGAGTTTGGAAAAATGAACACTGAAGCTTTCTTT. Translating it yields CASSLEFGKMNTEAFF. The whole variable domain, remainder taken from reference TRBV11-2 and TRBJ1-1, is EAGVAQSPRYKIIEKRQSVAFWCNPISGHATLYWYQQILGQGPKLLIQFQNNGVVDDSQLPKDRFSAERLKGVDSTLKIQPAKLEDSAVYLCASSLEFGKMNTEAFFGQGTRLTVV.

The rearrangement links TRBV4-3 to TRBJ2-3; 9 nucleotides align to TRBD1. The CDR3 totals 16 residues. Germline trimming cut 4 bases from V and 3 bases from J; bases unmatched to any gene: 8. The germline CDR1 and CDR2 sequences are LGHNA and YSLEER. CDR3 amino acids: CASSPDHRGRTDTQYF. The DNA of the CDR3 is TGCGCCAGCAGCCCCGACCACAGGGGGCGAACAGATACGCAGTATTTT.

This clonotype was observed a handful of times. The rearrangement uses TRBV11-2 and TRBJ2-4, with D possibly TRBD2 on 6 matching bases. Trimming cost V 5 bases and J 9 bases, with 14 bases left between them. Germline CDR1 is SGHAT and CDR2 is FQNNGV. This CDR3 has 13 amino acids. CDR3 bases: TGTGCCAGCAGCCCAGAGGAGGGTCCCATTCAGTACTTC. Residues: CASSPEEGPIQYF.

Only a few counts were recorded for this clonotype. The chain joins TRBV20-1 to TRBJ1-5; perhaps TRBD1 as D (5 bases). CDR3 length: 14 amino acids. The V end was cut by 0 bases, the J end by 6 bases, with 12 bases between. Germline V gives CDR1 DFQATT, CDR2 SNEGSKA (reference sequence). As DNA, the CDR3 is TGCAGTGCTAGAGATCAACAGGTAACTCAGCCCCAGCATTTT. It codes for CSARDQQVTQPQHF.

The rearrangement joins TRBV20-1 to TRBJ2-7; D may be TRBD1 or TRBD2 (5 bases each). Per the germline V gene, CDR1 is DFQATT and CDR2 is SNEGSKA (reference sequence). V was cut by 1 base and J by 3 bases, with 10 bases left in between. The CDR3 extends over 13 amino acids. In DNA form, the CDR3 reads TGCAGTGCTAGAGGAGGGGCCCACTACGAGCAGTACTTC. Encoded protein: CSARGGAHYEQYF.

J is TRBJ2-1 and V is TRBV11-1; D assignment may be TRBD1 or TRBD2 (6 bases each). Germline-derived CDR1 and CDR2 are SGHAT and FQDESV (reference sequence). V lost 4 bases and J 8 bases, leaving 30 bases between the germline ends. The CDR3 is made up of 19 amino acids. The CDR3 region is CASSSPHPGGPPTADEQFF. CDR3 sequence (DNA): TGTGCCAGCAGCTCACCCCATCCCGGGGGCCCCCCCACGGCGGATGAGCAGTTCTTC.

The chain has TRBV5-8 and TRBJ2-1, with 7 bases aligning to TRBD1. V trimming: 7 bases; J trimming: 2 bases; junction bases outside the gene matches: 6. The CDR3 is 14 amino acids. Germline CDR1 SGHTS, CDR2 YDEGEE. CDR3 residues: CASRRQGTYNEQFF. As DNA, the CDR3 is TGTGCCAGCCGCAGACAGGGAACCTACAATGAGCAGTTCTTC.

At least ten counts were recorded for this clonotype. V is TRBV5-1 and J is TRBJ2-2; D is uncertain. With 0 bases removed from V and 5 bases from J, the gap between germline ends came to 11 bases. The CDR3 has 15 amino acids. CDR1 and CDR2 (germline): SGHRS, YFSETQ. The CDR3 DNA follows: TGCGCCAGCAGCTTGGCTGTCGGGCCGACCGGGGAGCTGTTTTTT. Its translation: CASSLAVGPTGELFF.